These 27 T cell receptor beta chains originate from one sample sequenced in a study of PD-L1 blockade in urothelial cancer. Method: immunoSEQ multiplex PCR; TCRdb's copy keeps in-frame clones and lacks some. Counted here are approximately 90,000 clones, roughly 84% occurring once; the ten biggest clones make up roughly 1.9%. Noted time point: pretreatment peripheral blood. Here the sequenced sample was PBMCs, taken around atezolizumab (anti-PD-L1) treatment. These receptors were taken from a man aged 55 to 70 with urothelial cancer.

This clone was counted once. The chain is built from TRBV10-1 and TRBJ2-3, with TRBD2 matching over 7 bases. V was pared by 4 bases and J by 7 bases, with 11 bases of the junction left unmatched. The CDR3 totals 15 residues. CDR1 WNHNN and CDR2 SYGVQD come from the germline V gene (reference sequence). The CDR3 sequence: CASSVGAGVVNTQYF. CDR3 sequence (DNA): TGCGCCAGCAGTGTCGGGGCGGGAGTAGTGAATACGCAGTATTTT.

This clone was detected only once. J is TRBJ2-5 and V is TRBV2; TRBD2 might be the D (6 bases). The CDR3 contains 14 residues. With 7 bases removed from V and 5 bases from J, the gap between germline ends came to 17 bases. CDR1 SNHLY and CDR2 FYNNEI come from the germline V gene. The CDR3 spells CASMATGVGETQYF. CDR3 nucleotide sequence: TGTGCCAGCATGGCAACGGGAGTGGGGGAGACCCAGTACTTC.

The chain uses TRBV6-1 and TRBJ2-7; a weak D match, TRBD2 (6 bases). Germline V gene sequence: CDR1 MNHNS, CDR2 SASEGT. The V and J ends lost 8 bases and 3 bases respectively, with 14 bases between them. The CDR3 extends over 13 amino acids. CDR3 sequence reads: CASPRDSSYEQYF. CDR3 coding DNA: TGTGCCAGCCCGAGGGACTCCAGCTACGAGCAGTACTTC.

The chain has TRBV6-1 and TRBJ1-2; D remains unclear. Germline V gives CDR1 MNHNS, CDR2 SASEGT. V lost 0 bases, J lost 8 bases, and 7 bases lay in between. There are 12 residues in the CDR3. DNA of the CDR3: TGTGCCAGCAGTGAAGCAACGGGGGGCTACACCTTC. It yields the protein CASSEATGGYTF.

This clone showed up many times. The chain links TRBV7-3 to TRBJ2-3; TRBD2 matches 8 bases. Germline CDR1 and CDR2: SGHTA and FQGTGA. The junction had 6 bases not matched to a gene; V was cut back by 5 bases and J by 2 bases. The CDR3 is 15 residues long. The CDR3, as DNA: TGTGCCAGCAGCCCTCGGGGGGGGGACACAGATACGCAGTATTTT. The encoded protein is CASSPRGGDTDTQYF.

This clone was seen once. The rearrangement links TRBV10-3 to TRBJ2-2; 8 bases line up with TRBD2. This CDR3 comprises 13 residues. The V gene end was trimmed by 6 bases and the J gene end by 6 bases; junction bases not matched to a gene: 3. CDR1 is ENHRY, CDR2 SYGVKD, per germline. The CDR3 region is CAIRGTSAGELFF. CDR3 coding DNA: TGTGCCATCAGGGGGACTAGTGCCGGGGAGCTGTTTTTT.

This clone was detected only a few times. J is TRBJ2-7 and V is TRBV7-7; 7 bases are a match to TRBD1. The germline gives CDR1 SSHAT, CDR2 FNYEAQ (reference sequence). The CDR3 sequence is 13 residues long. The ends lost 5 bases at V and 5 bases at J; junction bases unmatched: 6. CDR3 sequence (DNA): TGTGCCAGCAGCCCCGACAGGGTCCACGAGCAGTACTTC. Its protein is CASSPDRVHEQYF.

The table lists this clone with a few counts. The chain uses TRBV4-2 and TRBJ1-2; D is possibly TRBD1 (5 bases). V was cut by 0 bases and J by 8 bases, with 16 bases left in between. The CDR3 sequence is 15 residues long. CDR1 and CDR2 from the germline V gene are LGHNA and YNFKEQ. This CDR3 is CASSQDRTGILGYTF. The CDR3 coding sequence is TGTGCCAGCAGCCAAGATCGAACAGGTATCCTGGGCTACACCTTC.

The rearrangement links TRBV28 to TRBJ2-6, with D possibly matching TRBD1 (6 bases). From germline, CDR1 is MDHEN and CDR2 SYDVKM. This CDR3 has 14 amino acids. V gave up 8 bases and J gave up 5 bases, with 13 bases separating them. The DNA of the CDR3 is TGTGCCAGCGGGTCAGGGGACCGGGCCAACGTCCTGACTTTC. Translated, it gives CASGSGDRANVLTF. Supplemented by reference TRBV28 and TRBJ2-6, the full variable domain reads DVKVTQSSRYLVKRTGEKVFLECVQDMDHENMFWYRQDPGLGLRLIYFSYDVKMKEKGDIPEGYSVSREKKERFSLILESASTNQTSMYLCASGSGDRANVLTFGAGSRLTVL.

The chain links TRBV10-1 to TRBJ2-1, with 11 bases that match TRBD2. Per the germline V gene, CDR1 is WNHNN and CDR2 is SYGVQD (reference sequence). The CDR3 sequence is 15 residues long. Trimming took 5 bases from V and 7 from J; bases not matched to a gene: 7. The CDR3: CASSRTSGYQNEQFF. The CDR3 coding sequence is TGCGCCAGCAGTCGGACTAGCGGGTATCAGAATGAGCAGTTCTTC.

V is TRBV19 and J is TRBJ1-3; D is unresolved. Germline values: CDR1 LNHDA, CDR2 SQIVND (reference sequence). Trimming stripped 2 bases from V and 0 bases from J, with 11 bases between. The CDR3 has 16 amino acids. The CDR3 loop is CASSINPSLSGNTIYF. CDR3 sequence (DNA): TGTGCCAGTAGTATAAACCCCTCACTCTCTGGAAACACCATATATTTT.

This rearrangement joins TRBV28 to TRBJ2-5; 11 bases match TRBD1. The CDR3 runs 15 residues. The V gene end was trimmed by 3 bases and the J gene end by 4 bases; junction bases not matched to a gene: 4. The germline V gene has CDR1 MDHEN and CDR2 SYDVKM. The CDR3 coding sequence is TGTGCCAGCAGTTTCGGACAGGGGGCTCGAGAGACCCAGTACTTC. The encoded protein is CASSFGQGARETQYF.

A few counts support this clone. The chain couples TRBV28 to TRBJ2-7, with 8 bases that match TRBD1. Germline-derived CDR1 and CDR2 are MDHEN and SYDVKM. The CDR3 runs to 14 residues. J lost 4 bases, V lost 7 bases, and 9 bases had no gene match. CDR3 in DNA: TGTGCCAGCACTAACCCAGGGGGCGGGTACGAGCAGTACTTC. Translating gives CASTNPGGGYEQYF.

The chain combines TRBV6-5 with TRBJ1-1; maybe TRBD1 (5 bases). Germline CDR1 and CDR2: MNHEY and SVGAGI. The V end lost 7 bases, the J end lost 2 bases, and 8 bases lay between the germline ends. The CDR3 loop spans 12 amino acids. CDR3 nucleotides: TGTGCCAGCACAGGACAAAACACTGAAGCTTTCTTT. This codes for CASTGQNTEAFF.

The chain carries TRBV28 and TRBJ1-5; D perhaps matches TRBD1 (6 bases). CDR3 length equals 14 residues. The V end lost 5 bases, the J end lost 6 bases, and 14 bases lay between the germline ends. Germline V lookup: CDR1 MDHEN, CDR2 SYDVKM. The CDR3 DNA follows: TGTGCCAGCAGTCAACAGGGTCGGCGTCAGCCCCAGCATTTT. It specifies CASSQQGRRQPQHF.

This clone has just a few counts. V gene TRBV10-3 combines with J gene TRBJ2-2, with TRBD2 identical over 7 bases. From germline, CDR1 is ENHRY and CDR2 SYGVKD. The CDR3 runs to 16 residues. With V trimmed by 7 bases and J by 1 base, 9 bases remained unmatched. The CDR3 sequence is CAITDGLVGNTGELFF. The CDR3, as DNA: TGTGCCATCACCGACGGACTAGTGGGGAACACCGGGGAGCTGTTTTTT.

The rearrangement links TRBV11-2 to TRBJ2-4, with 14 nucleotides matching TRBD2. Germline trimming cut 4 bases from V and 13 bases from J; bases unmatched to any gene: 6. CDR1 is SGHAT and CDR2 is FQNNGV in the germline V gene. The CDR3 loop spans 14 amino acids. The CDR3 region is CASSSPGTSGGQYF. CDR3 coding DNA: TGTGCCAGCAGCTCTCCCGGGACTAGCGGGGGCCAGTACTTC.

A single count supports this clone. The chain links TRBV9 to TRBJ1-2; TRBD1 aligns across 9 bases. J gave up 2 bases and V 3 bases, and 8 bases lay outside the gene matches. CDR3 length equals 16 residues. The germline V gene encodes CDR1 SGDLS and CDR2 YYNGEE. The CDR3 DNA reads TGTGCCAGCAGCGCAGACCTCGGGACAGGGAACTATGGCTACACCTTC. Its protein product is CASSADLGTGNYGYTF.

This chain joins TRBV6-5 and TRBJ2-7, with a weak D call TRBD2 (6 bases). The V gene lost 2 bases and the J gene lost 0 bases, with 11 bases spanning the gap. The V gene's germline CDR1 is MNHEY and CDR2 SVGAGI. The CDR3 runs 15 residues. CDR3 sequence: CASSYAGRFSYEQYF. Written as DNA, the CDR3 is TGTGCCAGCAGTTACGCGGGACGGTTCTCCTACGAGCAGTACTTC.

This chain joins TRBV2 and TRBJ2-4; 8 bases map to TRBD2. V dropped 2 bases and J dropped 5; count of bases not matched to a gene: 5. The CDR3 is made up of 15 amino acids. Germline V CDR1 and CDR2: SNHLY, FYNNEI. The CDR3 spells CASSERERGQNIQYF. CDR3 in DNA: TGTGCCAGCAGTGAAAGAGAGCGGGGGCAAAACATTCAGTACTTC.

The chain uses TRBV4-1 and TRBJ1-4; weak D call: TRBD1 (5 bases). CDR1 is MGHRA and CDR2 is YSYEKL in the germline V gene. The CDR3 has 17 amino acids. V gave up 4 bases and J gave up 4 bases, with 19 bases separating them. The DNA of the CDR3 is TGCGCCAGCAGCCTCACGGGCCCCGCAGGGATTAATGAAAAACTGTTTTTT. Its translation: CASSLTGPAGINEKLFF.

This sequence joins TRBV28 and TRBJ2-7, with a possible D match to TRBD1 (6 bases). Per germline, CDR1 MDHEN and CDR2 SYDVKM. V lost 3 bases and J lost 2, with 8 bases in between. CDR3 length: 13 amino acids. CDR3 sequence: CASSFSGAYEQYF. The CDR3 DNA reads as TGTGCCAGCAGTTTTTCAGGGGCCTACGAGCAGTACTTC.

V and J are TRBV6-5 and TRBJ1-4, with D perhaps TRBD1 (6 bases). Germline CDR1 is MNHEY and CDR2 is SVGAGI. The CDR3 extends over 14 amino acids. Deletions cut 6 bases from V and 6 bases from J, with 14 bases between. CDR3 DNA: TGTGCCAGCAGGGCGACAGGTTGGGATGAAAAACTGTTTTTT. As protein: CASRATGWDEKLFF.

The chain uses TRBV7-9 and TRBJ1-4, with 7 bases matching TRBD1. V dropped 5 bases and J dropped 5; count of bases not matched to a gene: 11. The germline CDR1 and CDR2 sequences are SEHNR and FQNEAQ (reference sequence). The CDR3 contains 16 residues. CDR3 nucleotide sequence: TGTGCCAGCAGCCCACCTGGACAGGCCTCAAATGAAAAACTGTTTTTT. Translating it yields CASSPPGQASNEKLFF.

The chain combines TRBV5-6 with TRBJ1-2; no clear D gene. V lost 2 bases, J lost 4 bases, and 12 bases lay in between. The CDR3 extends over 14 amino acids. Germline V gives CDR1 SGHDT, CDR2 YYEEEE. The CDR3 loop reads CASSLPRIGYGYTF. The CDR3 DNA follows: TGTGCCAGCAGCTTACCCAGGATCGGCTATGGCTACACCTTC.

The V call is TRBV6-1, the J call TRBJ2-3; TRBD2 is a possible D gene (5 bases). There are 17 residues in the CDR3. Germline V gene lookup returns CDR1 MNHNS and CDR2 SASEGT. V lost 4 bases, J lost 0 bases, and 17 bases lay in between. CDR3 region: CASSGGRLATSTDTQYF. DNA of the CDR3: TGTGCCAGCAGTGGGGGAAGGCTAGCAACTAGCACAGATACGCAGTATTTT.

This clone occurred a few times. The chain uses TRBV28 and TRBJ1-2, with D perhaps TRBD1 (5 bases). CDR1 MDHEN and CDR2 SYDVKM come from the germline V gene. CDR3 length: 16 amino acids. The germline V and J ends were trimmed by 3 bases and 7 bases, with 21 bases remaining between them. CDR3 in DNA: TGTGCCAGCAGTTTGCCGGCGGGGACTTCTACGAGTGGCTACACCTTC. It encodes CASSLPAGTSTSGYTF.